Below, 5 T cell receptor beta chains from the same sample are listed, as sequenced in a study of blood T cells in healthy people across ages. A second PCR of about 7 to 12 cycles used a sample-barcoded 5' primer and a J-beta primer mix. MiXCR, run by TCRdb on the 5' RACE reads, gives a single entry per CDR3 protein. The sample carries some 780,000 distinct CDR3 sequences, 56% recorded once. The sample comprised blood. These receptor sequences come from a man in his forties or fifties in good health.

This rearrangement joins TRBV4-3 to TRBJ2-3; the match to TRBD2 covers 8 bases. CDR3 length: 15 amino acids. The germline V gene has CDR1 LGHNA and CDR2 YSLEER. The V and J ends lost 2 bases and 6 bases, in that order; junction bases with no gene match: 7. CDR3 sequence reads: CASSQREGLGDTQYF. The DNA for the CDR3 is TGCGCCAGCAGCCAACGGGAGGGGCTCGGCGATACGCAGTATTTT.

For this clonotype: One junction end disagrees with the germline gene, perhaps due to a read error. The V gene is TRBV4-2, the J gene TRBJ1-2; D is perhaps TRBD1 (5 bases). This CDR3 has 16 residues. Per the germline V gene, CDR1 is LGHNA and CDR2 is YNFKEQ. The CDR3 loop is CASSQDERGLKYGYTF. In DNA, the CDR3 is TGTGCCAGCAGTCAAGATGAGAGGGGCTTGAAGTATGGCTACACCTTC.

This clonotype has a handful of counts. This chain's CDR3 is CASSFSGGALTDTQYF. Written as DNA, the CDR3 is TGTGCCAGCAGTTTTAGCGGGGGCGCCCTGACAGATACGCAGTATTTT. This sequence joins TRBV27 and TRBJ2-3; 9 bases agree with TRBD2. V trimming: 3 bases; J trimming: 3 bases; junction bases outside the gene matches: 7. CDR1 and CDR2 (germline): MNHEY, SMNVEV (reference sequence). The CDR3 sequence is 16 residues long.

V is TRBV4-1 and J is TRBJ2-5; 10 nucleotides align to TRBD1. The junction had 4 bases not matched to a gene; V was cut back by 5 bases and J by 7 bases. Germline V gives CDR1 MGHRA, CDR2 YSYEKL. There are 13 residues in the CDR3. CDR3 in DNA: TGCGCCAGCAGCTACCGGACAGGGGGGACCCAGTACTTC. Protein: CASSYRTGGTQYF.

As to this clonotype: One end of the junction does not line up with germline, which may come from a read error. DNA of the CDR3: TGCGCCGGCAGCTTGGCCAGCCCCACAGATACGCAGTATTTT. Translation: CAGSLASPTDTQYF. The chain is built from TRBV5-1 and TRBJ2-3; the D is unclear. Per the germline V gene, CDR1 is SGHRS and CDR2 is YFSETQ. This CDR3 region has 14 residues.